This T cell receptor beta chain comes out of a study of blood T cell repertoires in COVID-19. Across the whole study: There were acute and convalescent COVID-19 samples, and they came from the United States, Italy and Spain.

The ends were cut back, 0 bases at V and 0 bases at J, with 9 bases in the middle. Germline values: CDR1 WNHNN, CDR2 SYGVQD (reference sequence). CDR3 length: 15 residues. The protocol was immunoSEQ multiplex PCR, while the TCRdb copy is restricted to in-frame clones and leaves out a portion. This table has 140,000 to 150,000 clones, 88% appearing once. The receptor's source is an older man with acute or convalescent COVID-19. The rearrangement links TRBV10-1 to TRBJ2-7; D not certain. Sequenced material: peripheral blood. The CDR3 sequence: CASSESSVPSYEQYF. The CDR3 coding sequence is TGCGCCAGCAGTGAGTCGTCTGTTCCCTCCTACGAGCAGTACTTC.